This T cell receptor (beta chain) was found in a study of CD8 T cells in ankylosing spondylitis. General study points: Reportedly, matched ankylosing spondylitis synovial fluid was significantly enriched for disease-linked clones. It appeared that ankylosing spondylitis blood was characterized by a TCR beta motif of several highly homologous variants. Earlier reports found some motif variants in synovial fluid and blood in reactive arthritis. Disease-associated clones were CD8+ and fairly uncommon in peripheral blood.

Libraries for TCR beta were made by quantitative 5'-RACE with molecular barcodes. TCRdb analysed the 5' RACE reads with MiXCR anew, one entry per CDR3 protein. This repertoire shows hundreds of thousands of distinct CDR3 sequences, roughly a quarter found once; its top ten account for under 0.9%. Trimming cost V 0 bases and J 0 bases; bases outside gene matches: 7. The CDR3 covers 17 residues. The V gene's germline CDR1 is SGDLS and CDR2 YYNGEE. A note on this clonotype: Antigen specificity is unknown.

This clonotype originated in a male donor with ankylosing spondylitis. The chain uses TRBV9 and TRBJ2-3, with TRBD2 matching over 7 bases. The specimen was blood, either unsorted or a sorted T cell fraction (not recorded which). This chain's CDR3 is CASSVGPPSGSTDTQYF. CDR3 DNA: TGTGCCAGCAGCGTAGGCCCCCCTAGCGGAAGCACAGATACGCAGTATTTT.